This is a list of T cell receptor beta chains from one sample in a study of Ad26.COV2.S vaccination and SARS-CoV-2 variants. Here immunoSEQ multiplex PCR was the method, and the copy in TCRdb shows in-frame clones only, minus some. The sample includes some 350,000 clones, roughly nine tenths of them seen just once. This specimen was peripheral blood, taken after recovery from COVID-19. The receptor set was obtained from a human donor who had recovered from COVID-19. The CDR3 runs from the conserved cysteine through the conserved F or W. The order of the fields is V gene, clone size, J gene, D gene, CDR3 DNA, CDR3 protein. The D gene is left open where the match is weak. The size entry is marked missing in some rows and otherwise reads once, few, many or a size class.

TRBV6-5	NA	TRBJ1-5	NA	TGTGCCAGCAGCACCACAGGGTTTAGCAATCAGCCCCAGCATTTT	CASSTTGFSNQPQHF
TRBV27	NA	TRBJ2-5	TRBD2	TGTGCCAGCAGTGCCCTAGCGGCCCTCCAAGAGACCCAGTACTTC	CASSALAALQETQYF
TRBV19	NA	TRBJ1-3	NA	TGTGCCAGTAGTATGGTCGCCGAAACTGGAAACACCATATATTTT	CASSMVAETGNTIYF
TRBV11-2	NA	TRBJ2-7	TRBD2	TGTGCCAGCAGCCTGGGACTAATTCCCTACGAGCAGTACTTC	CASSLGLIPYEQYF
TRBV11-3	NA	TRBJ1-6	NA	TGTGCCAGCAGCTCGGGGGGGAGTGGATCACCCCTCCACTTT	CASSSGGSGSPLHF
TRBV2	NA	TRBJ2-1	TRBD2	TGTGCCAGCAGTGTGGAAGCGGGGAACTACAATGAGCAGTTCTTC	CASSVEAGNYNEQFF
TRBV10-1	NA	TRBJ1-5	NA	TGCGCCAGCAGTGCTCCGGCACTGCTGAATCAGCCCCAGCATTTT	CASSAPALLNQPQHF
TRBV6-1	NA	TRBJ1-3	NA	TGTGCCAGCAGTGAATGGGAGCACACCATATATTTT	CASSEWEHTIYF
TRBV10-3	NA	TRBJ2-3	TRBD2	TGTGCCATCAGTGAGGGAGCTAGCGGGGGGATGACAGATACGCAGTATTTT	CAISEGASGGMTDTQYF
TRBV6-6	NA	TRBJ2-7	TRBD1	TGTGCCAGCAGTGCACCCCGGGACAGGGGGCACGAGCAGTACTTC	CASSAPRDRGHEQYF
TRBV6-5	NA	TRBJ2-5	NA	TGTGCCAGCGGGAGGACTGAGTACCAAGAGACCCAGTACTTC	CASGRTEYQETQYF
TRBV27	NA	TRBJ2-2	TRBD1	TGTGCCAGCAGTTTGGCGACAGGGGTCACCGGGGAGCTGTTTTTT	CASSLATGVTGELFF
TRBV2	NA	TRBJ2-7	NA	TGTGCCAGCAGGGGATCGGGAGTTTACGAGCAGTACTTC	CASRGSGVYEQYF
TRBV6-5	NA	TRBJ1-3	NA	TGTGCCAGCAGTATCGGTGCCCCCTCTGGAAACACCATATATTTT	CASSIGAPSGNTIYF
TRBV7-9	NA	TRBJ1-6	TRBD1	TGTGCCAGCAGCCAATTCGAGGGGGCCTCCTATAATTCACCCCTCCACTTT	CASSQFEGASYNSPLHF
TRBV5-5	once	TRBJ1-4	NA	TGTGCCAGCAGCTTGCTTCCACCTGAAAAACTGTTTTTT	CASSLLPPEKLFF
TRBV4-2	NA	TRBJ1-2	NA	TGTGCCAGCAGCCAAAAAGCTCAGACAGTCTATGGCTACACCTTC	CASSQKAQTVYGYTF
TRBV5-6	NA	TRBJ2-3	NA	TGTGCCAGCAGCTTGGGAGATACGCAGTATTTT	CASSLGDTQYF
TRBV7-9	NA	TRBJ1-5	NA	TGTGCCAGCAGTTTAAGCCCTGGAAGCAATCAGCCCCAGCATTTT	CASSLSPGSNQPQHF
TRBV7-8	NA	TRBJ2-1	NA	TGTGCCAGCAGCTTAGGACCGGGTGAGCAGTTCTTC	CASSLGPGEQFF
TRBV18	NA	TRBJ2-1	TRBD2	TGTGCCAGCTCACCGCCTAGCGGGGGGAGTGAGCAGTTCTTC	CASSPPSGGSEQFF
TRBV5-1	NA	TRBJ2-7	NA	TGCGCCAGCAGCTTACAGGGCGAGCAGTACTTC	CASSLQGEQYF
TRBV6-5	NA	TRBJ2-1	NA	TGTGCCAGCAGTTTCGCGGGGGCCACCTACAATGAGCAGTTCTTC	CASSFAGATYNEQFF
TRBV7-9	once	TRBJ1-2	TRBD1	TGTGCCAGCAGATGGACAGGGGGGAGTGGCTACACCTTC	CASRWTGGSGYTF
TRBV6-5	NA	TRBJ1-1	NA	TGTGCCAGCAAAGACGAGAAGATGAACACTGAAGCTTTCTTT	CASKDEKMNTEAFF
TRBV27	NA	TRBJ2-3	TRBD1	TGTGCCAGCAGCCTAACAGGGGGACATACGCAGTATTTT	CASSLTGGHTQYF
TRBV7-2	once	TRBJ1-6	NA	TGTGCCAGCAGCTTAGTTGGGACTGCTTCTTCACCCCTCCACTTT	CASSLVGTASSPLHF
TRBV10-3	NA	TRBJ1-5	NA	TGTGCCATCAGTGAGCCCGACGGGAAGGTGGGCAATCAGCCCCAGCATTTT	CAISEPDGKVGNQPQHF
TRBV7-6	NA	TRBJ2-1	NA	TGTGCCAGCAGCCTCAAGGTCTCGGGGGGCAACTGGTTCAATGAGCAGTTCTTC	CASSLKVSGGNWFNEQFF
TRBV7-9	NA	TRBJ2-2	NA	TGTGCCAGCAGCTCCGACAGGAGAAGGACCGGGGAGCTGTTTTTT	CASSSDRRRTGELFF
TRBV5-1	NA	TRBJ2-1	TRBD2	TGCGCCAGCAGCTCCGGGACTAGCGGGGGAGCTTACAATGAGCAGTTCTTC	CASSSGTSGGAYNEQFF
TRBV10-1	NA	TRBJ2-4	NA	TGCGCCAGCAGTGACTCGCGGGGTCCCCGTCGGCCAAAAAACATTCAGTACTTC	CASSDSRGPRRPKNIQYF
TRBV9	NA	TRBJ1-2	NA	TGTGCCAGCAGCGCACACAGGGCGGACGGCTACACCTTC	CASSAHRADGYTF
TRBV6-4	once	TRBJ1-5	NA	TGTGCCAGCAGTGAAGGACGAGATCAGCCCCAGCATTTT	CASSEGRDQPQHF
TRBV18	NA	TRBJ1-3	NA	TGTGCCAGCTCACTGTCGTCCGGGACAACAAACTCTGGAAACACCATATATTTT	CASSLSSGTTNSGNTIYF
TRBV5-1	NA	TRBJ2-7	NA	TGCGCCAGCAGCTGGAGGACAACAGGGAACGAGCAGTACTTC	CASSWRTTGNEQYF